The 13 T cell receptor beta chains below all came from one sample that was sequenced in a study of CD8 T cells in Susac syndrome. Reverse transcription of roughly 0.5 to 1 ug RNA was carried out with random hexamers. TCRdb passed the immunoSEQ multiplex PCR reads through MiXCR, listing each CDR3 protein once. Among 170,000 or so distinct CDR3 sequences listed, about 95% were seen once. Sequenced: CD8+ T cells from PBMCs. The source is a human donor with multiple sclerosis.

V usage is TRBV29-1 and J usage is TRBJ2-1, with 13 bases aligning to TRBD2. Germline CDR1 is SQVTM and CDR2 is ANQGSEA. J was trimmed by 6 bases and V by 7 bases; bases with no gene match: 6. The CDR3 contains 14 residues. Here the CDR3 reads CSDLGLAGLNEQFF. The CDR3 DNA reads TGCAGCGACCTGGGACTAGCGGGACTCAATGAGCAGTTCTTC.

V usage is TRBV13 and J usage is TRBJ1-1, with a tentative D call TRBD1 (5 bases). This CDR3 contains 14 residues. V was cut by 5 bases and J by 1 base, with 11 bases left in between. The V gene's germline CDR1 is PRHDT and CDR2 FYEKMQ (reference sequence). The CDR3 here is CASSRPRANTEAFF. In DNA, the CDR3 is TGTGCCAGCAGCCGACCCAGGGCGAACACTGAAGCTTTCTTT.

The V call is TRBV6-6, the J call TRBJ1-2; D gene unclear. Per the germline V gene, CDR1 is MNHNY and CDR2 is SVGAGI (reference sequence). The length of the CDR3 is 12 residues. The V end lost 10 bases, the J end lost 7 bases, and 16 bases lay between the germline ends. The CDR3 region is CAMSDGWAGYTF. CDR3 bases: TGTGCCATGTCGGACGGCTGGGCTGGCTACACCTTC.

The chain carries TRBV5-1 and TRBJ2-1, with D maybe TRBD1 (6 bases). V was cut by 0 bases and J by 4 bases, with 11 bases left in between. Germline CDR1 and CDR2: SGHRS and YFSETQ. The CDR3 has 15 residues. In DNA, the CDR3 is TGCGCCAGCAGCTTGGAAGAGGGGGAGTACAATGAGCAGTTCTTC. Translating it yields CASSLEEGEYNEQFF.

The chain has TRBV2 and TRBJ2-1; D unclear. V lost 7 bases and J 2 bases, leaving 6 bases between the germline ends. Per the germline V gene, CDR1 is SNHLY and CDR2 is FYNNEI. This CDR3 contains 12 residues. CDR3 DNA sequence: TGTGCCAGCACTTTAGCCTACAATGAGCAGTTCTTC. As protein: CASTLAYNEQFF.

The CDR3 loop is CASSPGGDTQYF. CDR3 bases: TGTGCCAGCAGCCCTGGGGGAGATACGCAGTATTTT. The rearrangement uses TRBV7-2 and TRBJ2-3; D tentatively fits TRBD1 or TRBD2 (5 bases each). CDR1 is SGHTA and CDR2 is FQGNSA in the germline V gene. Between the trimmed V and J ends, which lost 5 bases and 5 bases, there was a span of 8 bases. The CDR3 covers 12 residues. The full variable domain, completed using reference TRBV7-2 and TRBJ2-3, is GAGVSQSPSNKVTEKGKDVELRCDPISGHTALYWYRQSLGQGLEFLIYFQGNSAPDKSGLPSDRFSAERTGGSVSTLTIQRTQQEDSAVYLCASSPGGDTQYFGPGTRLTVL.

This clonotype occurred once. J is TRBJ2-6 and V is TRBV19; D gene ambiguous. Germline CDR1 and CDR2: LNHDA and SQIVND (reference sequence). This CDR3 spans 19 amino acids. Trimming left V 1 base short and J 4 bases short, with 20 bases between. CDR3: CASSIGGYQLSGGANVLTF. Written as DNA, the CDR3 is TGTGCCAGTAGTATAGGTGGTTATCAGCTATCGGGCGGGGCCAACGTCCTGACTTTC. Drawing the rest from reference TRBV19 and TRBJ2-6, the complete variable domain is DGGITQSPKYLFRKEGQNVTLSCEQNLNHDAMYWYRQDPGQGLRLIYYSQIVNDFQKGDIAEGYSVSREKKESFPLTVTSAQKNPTAFYLCASSIGGYQLSGGANVLTFGAGSRLTVL.

V and J are TRBV28 and TRBJ2-1; D uncertain. CDR3 size: 11 residues. The V gene lost 6 bases and the J gene lost 9 bases, with 9 bases spanning the gap. From germline, CDR1 is MDHEN and CDR2 SYDVKM. The CDR3 DNA reads TGTGCCAGCAGGTACGCGAGTGAGCAGTTCTTC. This codes for CASRYASEQFF. The variable domain in full, with the rest retrieved from reference TRBV28 and TRBJ2-1, is DVKVTQSSRYLVKRTGEKVFLECVQDMDHENMFWYRQDPGLGLRLIYFSYDVKMKEKGDIPEGYSVSREKKERFSLILESASTNQTSMYLCASRYASEQFFGPGTRLTVL.

The CDR3 DNA reads as TGTGCCAGCAGCCCGTCGGGTCGCTTTGACTATGGCTACACCTTC. This codes for CASSPSGRFDYGYTF. The chain employs TRBV12-3 or TRBV12-4 and TRBJ1-2; D is undetermined. The CDR3 is 15 amino acids. V was trimmed by 6 bases and J by 3 bases, leaving 17 bases between them.

The rearrangement links TRBV19 to TRBJ1-4; D unclear. V shed 10 bases and J shed 5 bases, with 14 bases lying between them. Germline V lookup: CDR1 LNHDA, CDR2 SQIVND (reference sequence). This CDR3 spans 13 amino acids. The CDR3 sequence is CATRKMGNEKLFF. The DNA of the CDR3 is TGTGCCACACGGAAGATGGGAAATGAAAAACTGTTTTTT. Together with reference TRBV19 and TRBJ1-4, the CDR3 gives the full variable domain: DGGITQSPKYLFRKEGQNVTLSCEQNLNHDAMYWYRQDPGQGLRLIYYSQIVNDFQKGDIAEGYSVSREKKESFPLTVTSAQKNPTAFYLCATRKMGNEKLFFGSGTQLSVL.

The rearrangement uses TRBV4-1 and TRBJ2-7, with 7 positions matching TRBD2. The V segment lost 1 base and the J segment 1 base; nucleotides outside the gene matches: 4. In germline, CDR1 is MGHRA, CDR2 YSYEKL. This CDR3 comprises 15 residues. In DNA form, the CDR3 reads TGCGCCAGCAGCCAAGTTTGGACTAGATCCTACGAGCAGTACTTC. Protein: CASSQVWTRSYEQYF.

This chain joins TRBV27 and TRBJ2-5; D call uncertain. V was clipped by 6 bases and J by 8 bases, with 22 bases between them. The CDR3 spans 15 residues. Germline V gene data show CDR1 as MNHEY and CDR2 as SMNVEV (reference sequence). CDR3 sequence: CASSPYPGVQPTQYF. CDR3 coding DNA: TGTGCCAGCAGCCCCTACCCTGGGGTCCAGCCCACCCAGTACTTC.

This clonotype was seen just once. The V and J genes are TRBV29-1 and TRBJ2-2; D remains unclear. CDR1 is SQVTM, CDR2 ANQGSEA, per germline. The CDR3 consists of 11 residues. Trimming took off 5 bases at V and 5 bases at J, with 6 bases between the two ends. The CDR3 loop reads CSVLQTGELFF. The CDR3 DNA reads TGCAGCGTTCTTCAAACCGGGGAGCTGTTTTTT.